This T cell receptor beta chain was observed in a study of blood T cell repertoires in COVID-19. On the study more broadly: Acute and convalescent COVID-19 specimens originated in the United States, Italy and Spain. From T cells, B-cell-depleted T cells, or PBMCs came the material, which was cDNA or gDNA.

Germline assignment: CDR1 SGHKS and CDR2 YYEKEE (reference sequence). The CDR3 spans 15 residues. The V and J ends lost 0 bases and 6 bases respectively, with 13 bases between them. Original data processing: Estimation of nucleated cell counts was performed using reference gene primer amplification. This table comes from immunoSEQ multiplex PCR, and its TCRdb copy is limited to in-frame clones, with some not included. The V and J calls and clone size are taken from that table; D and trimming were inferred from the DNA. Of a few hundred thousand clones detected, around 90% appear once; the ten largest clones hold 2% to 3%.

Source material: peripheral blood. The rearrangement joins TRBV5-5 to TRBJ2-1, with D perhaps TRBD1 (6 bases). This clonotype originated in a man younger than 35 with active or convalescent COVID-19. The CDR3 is CASSLARGDGNEQFF. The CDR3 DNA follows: TGTGCCAGCAGCTTGGCCAGGGGAGATGGCAATGAGCAGTTCTTC.